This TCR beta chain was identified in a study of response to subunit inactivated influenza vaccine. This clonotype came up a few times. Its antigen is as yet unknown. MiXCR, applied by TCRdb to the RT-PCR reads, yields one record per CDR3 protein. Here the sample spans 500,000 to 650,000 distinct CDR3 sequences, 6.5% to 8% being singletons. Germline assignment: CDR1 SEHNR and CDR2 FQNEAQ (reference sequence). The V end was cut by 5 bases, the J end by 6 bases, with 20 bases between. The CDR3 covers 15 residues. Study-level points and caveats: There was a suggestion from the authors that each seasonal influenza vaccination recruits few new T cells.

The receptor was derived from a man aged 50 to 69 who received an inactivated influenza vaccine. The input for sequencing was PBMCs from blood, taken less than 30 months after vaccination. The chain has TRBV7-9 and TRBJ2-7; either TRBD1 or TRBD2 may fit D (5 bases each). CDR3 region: CASSPAAGTMSEQYF. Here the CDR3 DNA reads TGTGCCAGCAGCCCGGCGGCTGGGACGATGAGCGAGCAGTACTTC.